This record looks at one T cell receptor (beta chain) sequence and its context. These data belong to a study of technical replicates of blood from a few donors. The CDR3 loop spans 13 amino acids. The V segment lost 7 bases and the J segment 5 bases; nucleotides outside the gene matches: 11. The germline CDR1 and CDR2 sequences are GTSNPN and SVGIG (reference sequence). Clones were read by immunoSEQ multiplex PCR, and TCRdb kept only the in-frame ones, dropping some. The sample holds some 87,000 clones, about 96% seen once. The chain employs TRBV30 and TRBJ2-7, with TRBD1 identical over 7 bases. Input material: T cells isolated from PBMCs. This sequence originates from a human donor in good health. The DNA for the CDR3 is TGTGCCTCCGAAGGGGGCTACCTAGACGAGCAGTACTTC. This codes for CASEGGYLDEQYF.